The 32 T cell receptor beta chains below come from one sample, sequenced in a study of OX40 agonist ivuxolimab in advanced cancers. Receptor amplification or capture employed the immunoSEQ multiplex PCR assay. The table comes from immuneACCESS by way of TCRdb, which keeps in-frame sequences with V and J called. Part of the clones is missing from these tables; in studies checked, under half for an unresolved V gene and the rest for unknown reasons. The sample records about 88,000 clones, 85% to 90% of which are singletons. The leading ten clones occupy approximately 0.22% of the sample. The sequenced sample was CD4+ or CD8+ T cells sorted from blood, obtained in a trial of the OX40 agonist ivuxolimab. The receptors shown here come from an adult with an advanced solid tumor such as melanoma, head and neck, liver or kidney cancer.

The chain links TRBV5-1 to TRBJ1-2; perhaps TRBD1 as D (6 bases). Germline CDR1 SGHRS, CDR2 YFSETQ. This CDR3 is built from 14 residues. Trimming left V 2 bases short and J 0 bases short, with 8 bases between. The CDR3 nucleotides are TGCGCCAGCAGCTTAGGACAGTCTAACTATGGCTACACCTTC. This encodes CASSLGQSNYGYTF.

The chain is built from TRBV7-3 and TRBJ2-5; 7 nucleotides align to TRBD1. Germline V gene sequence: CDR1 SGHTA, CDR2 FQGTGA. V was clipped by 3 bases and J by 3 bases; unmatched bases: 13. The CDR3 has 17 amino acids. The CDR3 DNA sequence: TGTGCCAGCAGCTTCGCCCCTCGACAGGGCGCAAAAGAGACCCAGTACTTC. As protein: CASSFAPRQGAKETQYF.

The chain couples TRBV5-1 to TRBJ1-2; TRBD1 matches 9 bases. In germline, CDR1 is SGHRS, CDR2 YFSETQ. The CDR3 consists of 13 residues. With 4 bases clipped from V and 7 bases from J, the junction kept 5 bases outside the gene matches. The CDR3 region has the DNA TGCGCCAGCAGCACAGGGGGCGCGTTTGGCTACACCTTC. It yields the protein CASSTGGAFGYTF.

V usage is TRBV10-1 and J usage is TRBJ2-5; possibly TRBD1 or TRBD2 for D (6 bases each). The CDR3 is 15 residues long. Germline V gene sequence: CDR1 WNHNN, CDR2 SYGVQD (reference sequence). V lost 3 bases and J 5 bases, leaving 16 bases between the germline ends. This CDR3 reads CASSEQGGQVETQYF. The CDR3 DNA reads TGCGCCAGCAGTGAACAGGGAGGACAAGTGGAGACCCAGTACTTC.

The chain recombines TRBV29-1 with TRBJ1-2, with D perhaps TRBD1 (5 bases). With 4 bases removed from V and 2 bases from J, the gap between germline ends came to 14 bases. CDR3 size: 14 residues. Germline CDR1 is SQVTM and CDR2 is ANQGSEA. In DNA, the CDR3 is TGCAGCGTTGTCCCTCTTAGGGGCAACTATGGCTACACCTTC. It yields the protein CSVVPLRGNYGYTF.

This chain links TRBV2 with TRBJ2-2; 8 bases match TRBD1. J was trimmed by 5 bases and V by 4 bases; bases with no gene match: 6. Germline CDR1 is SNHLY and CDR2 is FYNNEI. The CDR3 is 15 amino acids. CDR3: CASSGTGLPTGELFF. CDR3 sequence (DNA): TGTGCCAGCAGTGGGACAGGGCTCCCAACCGGGGAGCTGTTTTTT.

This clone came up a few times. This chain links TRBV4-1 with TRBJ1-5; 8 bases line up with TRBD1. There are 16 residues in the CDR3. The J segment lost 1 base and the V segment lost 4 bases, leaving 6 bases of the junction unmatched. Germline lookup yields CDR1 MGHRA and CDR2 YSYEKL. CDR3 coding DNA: TGCGCCAGCAGCCCAGGGACAGGAGGAAGCAATCAGCCCCAGCATTTT. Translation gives CASSPGTGGSNQPQHF.

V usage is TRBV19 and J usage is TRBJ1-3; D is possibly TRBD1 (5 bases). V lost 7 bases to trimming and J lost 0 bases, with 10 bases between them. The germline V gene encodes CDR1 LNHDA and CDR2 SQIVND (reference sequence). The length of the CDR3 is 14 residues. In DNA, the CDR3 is TGTGCCAGTACCGACAGTTTCTCTGGAAACACCATATATTTT. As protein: CASTDSFSGNTIYF.

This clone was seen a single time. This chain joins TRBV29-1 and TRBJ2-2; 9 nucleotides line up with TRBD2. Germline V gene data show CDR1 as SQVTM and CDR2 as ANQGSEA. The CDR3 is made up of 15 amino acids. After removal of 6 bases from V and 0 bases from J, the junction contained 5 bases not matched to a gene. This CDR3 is CSVLIAGANTGELFF. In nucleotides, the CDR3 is TGCAGCGTCCTAATAGCGGGAGCGAACACCGGGGAGCTGTTTTTT.

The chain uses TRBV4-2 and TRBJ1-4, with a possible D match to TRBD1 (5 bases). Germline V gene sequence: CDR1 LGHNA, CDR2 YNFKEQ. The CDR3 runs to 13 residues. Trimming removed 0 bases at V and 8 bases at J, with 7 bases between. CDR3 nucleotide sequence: TGTGCCAGCAGCCAAGACGCAGGGGAAAAACTGTTTTTT. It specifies CASSQDAGEKLFF.

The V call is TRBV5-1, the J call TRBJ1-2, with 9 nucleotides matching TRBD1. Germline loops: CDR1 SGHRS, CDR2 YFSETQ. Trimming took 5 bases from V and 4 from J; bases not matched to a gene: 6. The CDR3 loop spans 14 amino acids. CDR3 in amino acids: CASRPGQGFYGYTF. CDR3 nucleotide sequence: TGCGCCAGCAGGCCGGGACAGGGATTCTATGGCTACACCTTC.

The CDR3 sequence is CASRGGQMNTEAFF. The CDR3 region has the DNA TGTGCCAGTAGAGGAGGTCAGATGAACACTGAAGCTTTCTTT. J is TRBJ1-1 and V is TRBV19; no definite D call. V gave up 6 bases and J gave up 0 bases, with 11 bases separating them. This CDR3 comprises 14 residues. Germline-derived CDR1 and CDR2 are LNHDA and SQIVND (reference sequence).

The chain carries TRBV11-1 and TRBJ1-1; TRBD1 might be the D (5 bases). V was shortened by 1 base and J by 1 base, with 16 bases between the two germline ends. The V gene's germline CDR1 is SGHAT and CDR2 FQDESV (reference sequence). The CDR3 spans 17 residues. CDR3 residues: CASSLESETGQNTEAFF. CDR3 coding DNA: TGTGCCAGCAGCTTAGAATCCGAAACAGGACAGAACACTGAAGCTTTCTTT.

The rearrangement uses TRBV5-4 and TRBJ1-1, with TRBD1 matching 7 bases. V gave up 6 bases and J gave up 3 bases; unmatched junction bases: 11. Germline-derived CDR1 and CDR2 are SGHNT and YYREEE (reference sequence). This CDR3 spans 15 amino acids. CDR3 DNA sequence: TGTGCCAGCACACCCCCGGGACAGATTTACACTGAAGCTTTCTTT. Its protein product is CASTPPGQIYTEAFF.

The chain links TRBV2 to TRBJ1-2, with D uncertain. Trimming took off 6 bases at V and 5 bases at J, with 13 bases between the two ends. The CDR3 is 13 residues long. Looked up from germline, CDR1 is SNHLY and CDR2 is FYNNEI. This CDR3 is CASSASKVYGYTF. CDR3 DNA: TGTGCCAGCAGCGCCTCCAAAGTTTATGGCTACACCTTC.

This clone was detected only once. CDR3 sequence: CASSLLAGTGRSSTDTQYF. In DNA, the CDR3 is TGCGCCAGCAGCTTGTTAGCCGGGACAGGAAGGAGTAGCACAGATACGCAGTATTTT. The J gene is TRBJ2-3, the V gene TRBV5-1; 8 bases agree with TRBD1. The V gene end was trimmed by 1 base and the J gene end by 0 bases; junction bases not matched to a gene: 13. Germline loops: CDR1 SGHRS, CDR2 YFSETQ. The CDR3 has 19 amino acids.

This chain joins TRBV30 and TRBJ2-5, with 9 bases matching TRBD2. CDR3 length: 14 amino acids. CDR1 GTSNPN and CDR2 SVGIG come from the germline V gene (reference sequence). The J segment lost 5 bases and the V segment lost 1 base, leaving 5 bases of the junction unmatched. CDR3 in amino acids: CAWSALAGSETQYF. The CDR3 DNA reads TGTGCCTGGAGTGCCCTAGCGGGATCGGAGACCCAGTACTTC.

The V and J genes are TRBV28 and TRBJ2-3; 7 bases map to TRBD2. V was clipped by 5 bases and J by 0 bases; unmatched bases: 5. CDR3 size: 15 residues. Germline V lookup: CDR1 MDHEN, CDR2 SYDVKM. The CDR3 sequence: CASSPSSGSTDTQYF. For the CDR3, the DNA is TGTGCCAGCAGTCCCTCTAGCGGTAGCACAGATACGCAGTATTTT.

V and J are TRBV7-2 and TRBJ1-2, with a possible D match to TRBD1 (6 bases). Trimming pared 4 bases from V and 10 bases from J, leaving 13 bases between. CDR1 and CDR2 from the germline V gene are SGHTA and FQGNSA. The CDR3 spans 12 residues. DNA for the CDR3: TGTGCCAGCAGCTCTAGGACAGTCGACTACACCTTC. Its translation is CASSSRTVDYTF.

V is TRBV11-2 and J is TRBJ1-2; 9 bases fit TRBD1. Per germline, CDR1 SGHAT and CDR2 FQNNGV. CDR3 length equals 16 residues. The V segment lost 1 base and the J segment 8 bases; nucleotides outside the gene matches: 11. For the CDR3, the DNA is TGTGCCAGCAGCTTAGTTGCGGGACAGGGTATTGGCGGCTACACCTTC. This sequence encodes CASSLVAGQGIGGYTF.

In nucleotides, the CDR3 is TGTGCCAGCCATTTAGACAGGGTGAGCACTGAAGCTTTCTTT. It yields the protein CASHLDRVSTEAFF. The chain employs TRBV19 and TRBJ1-1; 7 bases are shared with TRBD1. Germline CDR1 LNHDA, CDR2 SQIVND (reference sequence). Trimming at V came to 9 bases and at J to 4 bases, leaving 11 bases not matched to a gene. The CDR3 sequence is 14 residues long.

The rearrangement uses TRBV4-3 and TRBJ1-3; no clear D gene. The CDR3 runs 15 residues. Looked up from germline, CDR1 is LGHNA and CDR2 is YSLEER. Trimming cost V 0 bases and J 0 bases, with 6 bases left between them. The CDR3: CASSQEFRSGNTIYF. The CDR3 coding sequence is TGCGCCAGCAGCCAAGAATTTCGCTCTGGAAACACCATATATTTT.

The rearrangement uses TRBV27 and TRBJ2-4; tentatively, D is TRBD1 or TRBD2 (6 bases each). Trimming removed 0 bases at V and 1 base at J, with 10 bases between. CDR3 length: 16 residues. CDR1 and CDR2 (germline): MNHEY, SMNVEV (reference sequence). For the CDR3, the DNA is TGTGCCAGCAGTTTATCGGTGGGGGGCGCCAAAAACATTCAGTACTTC. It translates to CASSLSVGGAKNIQYF.

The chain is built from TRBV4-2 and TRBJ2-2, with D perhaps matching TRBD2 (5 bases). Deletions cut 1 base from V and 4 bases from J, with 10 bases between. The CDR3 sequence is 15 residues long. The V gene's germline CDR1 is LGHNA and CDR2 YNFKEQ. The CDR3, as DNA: TGTGCCAGCAGCCAAGGGCAGGACTTCACCGGGGAGCTGTTTTTT. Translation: CASSQGQDFTGELFF.

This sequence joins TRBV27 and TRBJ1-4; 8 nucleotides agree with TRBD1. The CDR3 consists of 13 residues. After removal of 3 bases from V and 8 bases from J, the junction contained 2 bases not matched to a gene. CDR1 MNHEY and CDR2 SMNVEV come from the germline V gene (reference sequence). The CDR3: CASSFRTGEKLFF. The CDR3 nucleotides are TGTGCCAGCAGTTTCCGGACAGGGGAAAAACTGTTTTTT.

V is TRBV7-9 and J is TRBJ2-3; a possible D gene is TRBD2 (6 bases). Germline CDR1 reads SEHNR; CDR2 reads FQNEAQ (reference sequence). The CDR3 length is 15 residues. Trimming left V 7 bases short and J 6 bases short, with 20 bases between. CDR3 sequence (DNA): TGTGCCAGCACCCTCGGGACTCCCGCCTCGGATACGCAGTATTTT. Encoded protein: CASTLGTPASDTQYF.

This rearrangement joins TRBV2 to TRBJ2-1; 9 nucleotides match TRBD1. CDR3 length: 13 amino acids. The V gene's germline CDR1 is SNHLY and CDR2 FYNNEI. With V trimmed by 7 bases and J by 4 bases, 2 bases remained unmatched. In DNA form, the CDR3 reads TGTGCCAGCAAAGGACAGGGGTACAATGAGCAGTTCTTC. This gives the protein CASKGQGYNEQFF.

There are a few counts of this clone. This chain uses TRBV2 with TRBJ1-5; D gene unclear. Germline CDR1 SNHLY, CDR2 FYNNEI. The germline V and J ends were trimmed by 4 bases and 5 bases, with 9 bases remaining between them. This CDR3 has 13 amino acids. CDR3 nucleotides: TGTGCCAGCAGTGTGGAGACCGATCAGCCCCAGCATTTT. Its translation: CASSVETDQPQHF.

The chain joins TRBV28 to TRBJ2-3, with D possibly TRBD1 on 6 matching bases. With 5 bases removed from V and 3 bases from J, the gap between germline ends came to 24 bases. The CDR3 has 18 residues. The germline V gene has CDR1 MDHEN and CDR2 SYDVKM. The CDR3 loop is CASSVIPTGLRRTDTQYF. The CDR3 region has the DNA TGTGCCAGCAGTGTTATACCGACAGGACTCAGGAGGACAGATACGCAGTATTTT.

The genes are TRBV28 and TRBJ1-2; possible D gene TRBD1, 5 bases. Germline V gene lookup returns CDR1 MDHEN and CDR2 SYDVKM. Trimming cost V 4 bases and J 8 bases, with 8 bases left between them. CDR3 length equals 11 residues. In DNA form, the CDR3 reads TGTGCCAGCAGTTGGGGCGGGGGCTACACCTTC. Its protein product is CASSWGGGYTF.

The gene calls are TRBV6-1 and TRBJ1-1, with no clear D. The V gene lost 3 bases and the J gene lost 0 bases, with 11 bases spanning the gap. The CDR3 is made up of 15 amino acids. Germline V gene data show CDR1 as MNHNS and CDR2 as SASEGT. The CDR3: CASSDMRHLNTEAFF. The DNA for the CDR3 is TGTGCCAGCAGTGATATGAGACATCTGAACACTGAAGCTTTCTTT.

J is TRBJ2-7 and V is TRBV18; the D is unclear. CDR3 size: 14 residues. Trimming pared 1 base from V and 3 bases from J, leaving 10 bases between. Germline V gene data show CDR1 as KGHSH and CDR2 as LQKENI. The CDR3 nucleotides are TGTGCCAGCTCACCACGACAATCCCTCTACGAGCAGTACTTC. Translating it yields CASSPRQSLYEQYF.